A selection of T cell receptor beta chains follows, all from one sample in a study of Graves' ophthalmopathy and Graves' hyperthyroidism. TCRdb recomputed calls from the multiplex PCR reads with MiXCR, one row per CDR3 protein. Of fewer than 600,000 distinct CDR3 sequences listed, over 13% were seen once; the top ten hold around 9.8%. Sequencing was done on a sample of blood. Receptor source: a woman aged 25 to 39 with Graves' ophthalmopathy. CDR3s include the opening cysteine and the closing phenylalanine or tryptophan. Fields, in order: V gene, D gene, clone size, J gene, CDR3 DNA, CDR3 protein. A D gene is named only where the DNA matches it firmly. Only part of the rows carry a size: once, few, many, or a class if the clone is expanded.

>TRBV20-1|TRBD2|many|TRBJ2-7
TGCAGTGCTAGAGAGATGACTAGCGGCTTCTACGAGCAGTACTTC
CSAREMTSGFYEQYF
>TRBV12-3/TRBV12-4|.|many|TRBJ1-6
TGTGCCAGCAGTTTGGGTCCTTTCAGTTCACCCCTCCACTTT
CASSLGPFSSPLHF
>TRBV2|.|many|TRBJ2-4
TGTGCCAGCAGGAGGACAGCAGCCAAAAACATTCAGTACTTC
CASRRTAAKNIQYF
>TRBV12-3/TRBV12-4|.|many|TRBJ2-7
TGTGCCAGCAGTTTAAGGCGATTCTACGAGCAGTACTTC
CASSLRRFYEQYF
>TRBV5-1|.|.|TRBJ2-5
TGCGCCAGCAGCTTGGGGGCAGGGGTGTGGGAGACCCAGTACTTC
CASSLGAGVWETQYF
>TRBV18|.|many|TRBJ1-2
TGTGCCAGCTCACGACGAAGGACGGAGGCCAACTATGGCTACACCTTC
CASSRRRTEANYGYTF
>TRBV11-2|.|many|TRBJ2-7
TGTGCCAGCAGCGACTGGGGTCTCGGCTACGAGCAGTACTTC
CASSDWGLGYEQYF
>TRBV15|TRBD1|.|TRBJ1-5
TGTGCCACCAGCAGTACTCAGGGGGGTAACAATCAGCCCCAGCATTTT
CATSSTQGGNNQPQHF
>TRBV7-8|.|many|TRBJ2-7
TGTGCCAGCAGCTTAGAATTAACGGGCGAGCAGTACTTC
CASSLELTGEQYF
>TRBV12-3/TRBV12-4|.|.|TRBJ2-7
TGTGCCAGCAGTACCAGGGGGGGGCCCTACGAGCAGTACTTC
CASSTRGGPYEQYF
>TRBV12-5|.|few|TRBJ2-7
TGTGCTAGTGGTTTGGGCTACAGCTACGAGCAGTACTTC
CASGLGYSYEQYF
>TRBV13|.|.|TRBJ2-5
TGTGCCAGCCGCTTGAGGGGGGAAGAGACCCAGTACTTC
CASRLRGEETQYF
>TRBV12-3/TRBV12-4|.|once|TRBJ1-1
TGTGCCAGCAGTTTCGGGCCACGGAACACTGAAGCTTTCTTT
CASSFGPRNTEAFF
>TRBV7-8|.|.|TRBJ2-7
TGTGCCAGCAGCCTACTCGGGACTTCTGGCTACGAGCAGTACTTC
CASSLLGTSGYEQYF
>TRBV28|.|many|TRBJ1-5
TGTGCCAGCACCAAAGGACGTAGCAATCAGCCCCAGCATTTT
CASTKGRSNQPQHF
>TRBV6-2/TRBV6-3|.|.|TRBJ2-7
TGTGCCAGCAGTTACGTGGGAGAGCAGTACTTC
CASSYVGEQYF
>TRBV12-3/TRBV12-4|TRBD1|few|TRBJ2-7
TGTGCCAGACTAGGGGACAGAGGTTCCCACGATCAGTACTTC
CARLGDRGSHDQYF
>TRBV6-5|.|many|TRBJ1-2
TGTGCCAGCAGTTACTTAAACTTCAGGGGAGGCTACACCTTC
CASSYLNFRGGYTF
>TRBV12-3/TRBV12-4|.|many|TRBJ1-5
TGTGCCAGCCAGGGTAGCAATCAGCCCCAGCATTTT
CASQGSNQPQHF
>TRBV12-3/TRBV12-4|.|many|TRBJ2-3
TGTGCCAGCAGTTTCGTGACTAGCACAGATACGCAGTATTTT
CASSFVTSTDTQYF
>TRBV28|.|many|TRBJ1-5
TGTGCCAGCAGTTTAAGGCAGGGCCCGAATCAGCCCCAGCATTTT
CASSLRQGPNQPQHF
>TRBV10-3|TRBD1|many|TRBJ1-5
TGTGCCATCAGAGACAGGGGCAGTGGCCAGCCCCAGCATTTT
CAIRDRGSGQPQHF
>TRBV28|TRBD1|many|TRBJ2-7
TGTGCGTGCAGGGGGCCGTCCCTCTACGAGCAGTACTTC
CACRGPSLYEQYF
>TRBV28|TRBD1|.|TRBJ1-2
TGTGCCAGCAGGGTGACAGGGGGCGGTAACTATGGCTACACCTTC
CASRVTGGGNYGYTF
>TRBV6-1|.|many|TRBJ2-7
TGTGCCAGCACTCCTTATGGCTCCTACGAGCAGTACTTC
CASTPYGSYEQYF
>TRBV14|.|.|TRBJ2-4
TGTGCCAGCAGTCACTTCGGGGGAGCCAAAAACATTCAGTACTTC
CASSHFGGAKNIQYF
>TRBV2|.|many|TRBJ1-5
TGTGCCAGCAGGGAAACTTCAGGGAGCAATCAGCCCCAGCATTTT
CASRETSGSNQPQHF
>TRBV19|.|many|TRBJ1-1
TGTGCCAGTAGTCCCAGACAGGCTGAAGCTTTCTTT
CASSPRQAEAFF
>TRBV12-3/TRBV12-4|.|many|TRBJ1-1
TGTGCCAGCAGTCCCCACGGGACGGCCGAAGCTTTCTTT
CASSPHGTAEAFF
>TRBV12-3/TRBV12-4|TRBD1|many|TRBJ2-2
TGTGCCAGCAGTTCCCGGACAGGGGTCCGACTCGCGAACACCGGGGAGCTGTTTTTT
CASSSRTGVRLANTGELFF
>TRBV6-2/TRBV6-3|TRBD1|many|TRBJ1-1
TGTGCCAGCAGAACACAGGGGACAGGGAACACTGAAGCTTTCTTT
CASRTQGTGNTEAFF
>TRBV12-3/TRBV12-4|TRBD1|many|TRBJ1-1
TGTGCCAGCAGTTTTGGGTCTCAGGGGGCAAACACTGAAGCTTTCTTT
CASSFGSQGANTEAFF
>TRBV28|.|many|TRBJ2-4
TGTGCCAGCAGTCTACCACAGGGAGGCGGCGGAAACATTCAGTACTTC
CASSLPQGGGGNIQYF
>TRBV20-1|TRBD2|many|TRBJ2-7
TGCAGTGCTACCGGACTAGCGGGGAAGAACGAGCAGTACTTC
CSATGLAGKNEQYF
>TRBV7-6|.|many|TRBJ2-5
TGTGCCAGCAGCTTACCGGGGAAGACCCAGTACTTC
CASSLPGKTQYF
>TRBV6-5|.|many|TRBJ1-5
TGTGCCAGCAGTTACTCCTTACTGGGCAATCAGCCCCAGCATTTT
CASSYSLLGNQPQHF
>TRBV5-5|TRBD2|.|TRBJ2-5
TGTGCCAGCAGCTCCTTGGGTAGCGGGGGGTTTAAGACCCAGTACTTC
CASSSLGSGGFKTQYF
>TRBV20-1|.|many|TRBJ2-5
TGCAGTGCTAGAATGAGCTCAAACTTTGAGGCGGAGACCCAGTACTTC
CSARMSSNFEAETQYF
>TRBV2|.|many|TRBJ1-1
TGTGCCAGCACCGTTAGGGAAGCTTTCTTT
CASTVREAFF
>TRBV9|TRBD2|many|TRBJ2-5
TGTGCCAGCAGCGGGTGGGTAGCGGGAGTCTCGGAGACCCAGTACTTC
CASSGWVAGVSETQYF
>TRBV13|.|.|TRBJ1-1
TGTGCCAGCAGCTTGACTACCGGGCGGTTGAGCACTGAAGCTTTCTTT
CASSLTTGRLSTEAFF
>TRBV28|TRBD2|.|TRBJ2-5
TGTGCCAGCAGTTACGGACTAGCGGGGCAAGAGACCCAGTACTTC
CASSYGLAGQETQYF
>TRBV12-3/TRBV12-4|TRBD1|.|TRBJ1-1
TGTGCCAGCAGTTTGAGTGTATCAGGGGGCTGGGGCTTGTTTGAAGCTTTCTTT
CASSLSVSGGWGLFEAFF